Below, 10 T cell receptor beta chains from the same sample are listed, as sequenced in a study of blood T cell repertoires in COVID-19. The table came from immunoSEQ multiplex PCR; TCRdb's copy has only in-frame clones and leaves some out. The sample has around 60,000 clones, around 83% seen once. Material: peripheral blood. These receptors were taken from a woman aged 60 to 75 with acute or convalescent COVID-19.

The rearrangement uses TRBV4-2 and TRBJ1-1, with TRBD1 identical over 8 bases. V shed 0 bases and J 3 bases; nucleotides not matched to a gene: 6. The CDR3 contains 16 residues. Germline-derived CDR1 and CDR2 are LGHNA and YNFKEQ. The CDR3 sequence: CASSQDGRGRDTEAFF. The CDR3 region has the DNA TGTGCCAGCAGCCAAGATGGCAGGGGGCGCGACACTGAAGCTTTCTTT.

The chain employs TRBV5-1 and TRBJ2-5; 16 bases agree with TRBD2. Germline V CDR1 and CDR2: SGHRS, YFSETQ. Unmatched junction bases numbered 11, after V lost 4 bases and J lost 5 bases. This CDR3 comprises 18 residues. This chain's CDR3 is CASSRLGTSGGVRETQYF. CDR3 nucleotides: TGCGCCAGCAGCCGTTTAGGGACTAGCGGGGGGGTCCGGGAGACCCAGTACTTC.

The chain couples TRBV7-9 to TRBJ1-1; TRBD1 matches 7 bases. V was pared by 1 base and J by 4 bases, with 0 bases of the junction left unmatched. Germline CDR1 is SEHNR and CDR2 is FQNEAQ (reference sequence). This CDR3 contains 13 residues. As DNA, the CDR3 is TGTGCCAGCAGCTTAGGGACAGGCACTGAAGCTTTCTTT. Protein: CASSLGTGTEAFF. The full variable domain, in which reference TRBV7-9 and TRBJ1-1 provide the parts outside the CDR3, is DTGVSQNPRHKITKRGQNVTFRCDPISEHNRLYWYRQTLGQGPEFLTYFQNEAQLEKSRLLSDRFSAERPKGSFSTLEIQRTEQGDSAMYLCASSLGTGTEAFFGQGTRLTVV.

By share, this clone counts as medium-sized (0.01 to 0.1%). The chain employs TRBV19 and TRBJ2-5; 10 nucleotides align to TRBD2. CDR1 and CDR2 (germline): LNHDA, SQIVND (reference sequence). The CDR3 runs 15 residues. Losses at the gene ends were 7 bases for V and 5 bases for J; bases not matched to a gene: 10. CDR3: CASTPSGGALETQYF. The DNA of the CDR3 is TGTGCCAGTACTCCTAGCGGGGGAGCCTTGGAGACCCAGTACTTC.

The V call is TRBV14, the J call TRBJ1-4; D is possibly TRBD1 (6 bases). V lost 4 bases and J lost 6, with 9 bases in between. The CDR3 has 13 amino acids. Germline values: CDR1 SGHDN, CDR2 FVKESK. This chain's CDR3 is CASSPDSYEKLFF. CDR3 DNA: TGTGCCAGCAGCCCGGACAGCTATGAAAAACTGTTTTTT.

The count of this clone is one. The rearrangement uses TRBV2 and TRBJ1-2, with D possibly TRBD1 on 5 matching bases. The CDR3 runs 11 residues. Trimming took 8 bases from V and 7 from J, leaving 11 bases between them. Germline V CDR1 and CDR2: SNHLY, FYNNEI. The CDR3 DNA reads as TGTGCCAGCTCACAGGCTAGTGGCTACACCTTC. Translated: CASSQASGYTF.

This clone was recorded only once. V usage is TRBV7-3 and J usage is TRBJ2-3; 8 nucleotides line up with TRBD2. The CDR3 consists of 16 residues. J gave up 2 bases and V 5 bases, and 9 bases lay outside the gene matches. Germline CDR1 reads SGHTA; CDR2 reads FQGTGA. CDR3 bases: TGTGCCAGCAGCCGGGAGGGGGGACTTATCACAGATACGCAGTATTTT. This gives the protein CASSREGGLITDTQYF.

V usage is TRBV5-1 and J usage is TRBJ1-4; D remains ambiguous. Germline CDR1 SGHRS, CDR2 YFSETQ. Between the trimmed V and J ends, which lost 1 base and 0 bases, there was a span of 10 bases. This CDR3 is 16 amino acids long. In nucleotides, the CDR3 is TGCGCCAGCAGCTTGACCTACAGCTCAACTAATGAAAAACTGTTTTTT. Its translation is CASSLTYSSTNEKLFF.

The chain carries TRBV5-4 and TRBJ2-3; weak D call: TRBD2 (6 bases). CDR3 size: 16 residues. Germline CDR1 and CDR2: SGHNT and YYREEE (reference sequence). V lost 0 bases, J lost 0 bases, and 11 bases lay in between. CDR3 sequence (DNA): TGTGCCAGCAGCTTGGTGCGGGGATCTAGCACAGATACGCAGTATTTT. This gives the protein CASSLVRGSSTDTQYF.

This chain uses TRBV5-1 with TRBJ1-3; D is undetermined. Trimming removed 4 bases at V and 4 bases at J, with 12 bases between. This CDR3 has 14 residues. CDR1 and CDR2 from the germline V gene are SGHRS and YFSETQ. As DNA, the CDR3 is TGCGCCAGCAGCAGAAGCGGGTCAGGAAACACCATATATTTT. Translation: CASSRSGSGNTIYF. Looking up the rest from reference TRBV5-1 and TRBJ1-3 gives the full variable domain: KAGVTQTPRYLIKTRGQQVTLSCSPISGHRSVSWYQQTPGQGLQFLFEYFSETQRNKGNFPGRFSGRQFSNSRSEMNVSTLELGDSALYLCASSRSGSGNTIYFGEGSWLTVV.